These 24 T cell receptor beta chains share one sample of origin, sequenced in a study of CD8+ T cells in alopecia areata. The study sorted pooled cutaneous lymph node cells by CD4, CD8alpha, NKG2D, NKG2ACE and other markers. As the sequencing template, cDNA was produced by extracting RNA and reverse transcribing it. Profiling relied on immunoSEQ multiplex PCR, and the TCRdb table lists in-frame clones only, not all of them. The sample offers 200,000 to 300,000 clones and no singletons, the top ten holding about 1.1%. The sequencing input was CD4+ T cells sorted from a lymph node. These receptors all come from a C3H/HeJ mouse with alopecia areata. The MHC haplotype recorded for the strain is H2-k.

As regards this clone: The genes and germline here are from mouse. The sequence runs out 4 residues before the end of the CDR3; the remainder is reconstructed from the germline J gene. The rearrangement links TRBV31 to TRBJ2-2; 12 nucleotides line up with TRBD1. The germline gives CDR1 GKSSPN, CDR2 SITVG. The CDR3 contains 18 residues. The V gene end was trimmed by 0 bases and the J gene end by 2 bases; junction bases not matched to a gene: 7. The CDR3 is CAWSLIIGTGGNTGQLYF. CDR3 bases read: TGTGCCTGGAGTCTCATCATCGGGACAGGGGGCAACACCGGG.

This clone was counted a few times. Gene names and germline match the mouse. With the read ending 4 residues before the CDR3 end, the germline J gene is used to fill in that end. The rearrangement joins TRBV13-1 to TRBJ2-3; no clear D gene. Deletions cut 5 bases from V and 3 bases from J, with 4 bases between. Germline CDR1 reads NSHNY; CDR2 reads SYGAGN. The CDR3 is 11 residues long. CDR3 DNA, as far as it was read: TGTGCCAGCAGGACAGCAGAA. It codes for CASRTAE. The entire CDR3 reads CASRTAETLYF.

Regarding this clone: Genes and germline are mouse. Sequencing ends 4 residues short of the CDR3 end; the germline J gene provides the rest. The chain carries TRBV19 and TRBJ2-3; D gene ambiguous. V was clipped by 4 bases and J by 0 bases, with 12 bases between them. This CDR3 has 15 residues. Germline V gene sequence: CDR1 FNHDT, CDR2 SITEND (reference sequence). The chain's CDR3 is CASSLVSSSAETLYF. The covered CDR3 bases are TGTGCCAGCAGTCTCGTCAGTTCTAGTGCAGAA.

In regard to this clone: Any gene name here is a mouse gene name. The DNA read from the CDR3 is TGTGCTAGCAGTAGAGATCCAGGGGGCGACACA. As protein: CASSRDPGGDT. The complete CDR3 reads CASSRDPGGDTEVFF. The chain couples TRBV17 to TRBJ1-1, with 8 nucleotides matching TRBD1. Read coverage stops 4 residues before the CDR3 terminus; the germline J gene supplies the remainder. This CDR3 is 15 amino acids long. Germline CDR1 is MNHDT and CDR2 is YYDKIL. With 0 bases clipped from V and 3 bases from J, the junction kept 3 bases outside the gene matches.

As to this clone: Gene names and germline refer to mouse. The CDR3 extends 4 residues past the end of the read, so its final part is completed from the germline J gene. This specimen includes other DNA sequences encoding the same CDR3. V usage is TRBV19 and J usage is TRBJ2-1, with 10 bases fitting TRBD2. The ends lost 5 bases at V and 3 bases at J; junction bases unmatched: 5. Germline V gene lookup returns CDR1 FNHDT and CDR2 SITEND (reference sequence). The CDR3 has 15 residues. The part of the CDR3 DNA that was read is TGTGCCAGCAGCCCTGGGGGGGCGCTCTATGCT. It translates to CASSPGGALYA. The full CDR3 protein is CASSPGGALYAEQFF.

Concerning this clone: Gene labels here are mouse ones. The read comes to an end 4 residues before the CDR3 does, leaving the germline J gene to fill in the end. The chain is built from TRBV13-1 and TRBJ2-4, with a tentative D call TRBD1 (5 bases). The CDR3 loop spans 15 amino acids. Germline-derived CDR1 and CDR2 are NSHNY and SYGAGN. Trimming cost V 3 bases and J 0 bases, with 11 bases left between them. Here the CDR3 reads CASSGRQLSQNTLYF. The sequenced part of the CDR3 DNA is TGTGCCAGCAGTGGGAGACAGCTTAGTCAAAAC.

A word on this clone: The genes are named according to mouse. The read comes to an end 4 residues before the CDR3 does, leaving the germline J gene to fill in the end. Additional DNA sequences in this sample encode the identical CDR3. The chain recombines TRBV1 with TRBJ1-2; 10 bases map to TRBD1. Germline V gives CDR1 NSQYPW, CDR2 LRSPGD (reference sequence). V lost 3 bases, J lost 2 bases, and 3 bases stayed unmatched. The CDR3 extends over 15 amino acids. CDR3 DNA (partial): TGCACCTGCAGTGCCGGACAGGGGGGGAACTCC. Amino acids: CTCSAGQGGNS. The whole CDR3 protein reads CTCSAGQGGNSDYTF.

In its sample, this clone was seen a few times. Genes and germline are mouse. The covered CDR3 bases are TGTGCCAGCGGCCCGACAGGGAAGAACTCC. Translation gives CASGPTGKNS. The full CDR3 protein reads CASGPTGKNSDYTF. The genes are TRBV13-2 and TRBJ1-2; 7 bases are a match to TRBD1. The missing CDR3 end, 4 residues past where the read stops, is filled in from the germline J gene. V lost 5 bases, J lost 2 bases, and 6 bases stayed unmatched. Germline V gives CDR1 NNHNN, CDR2 SYGAGS (reference sequence). This CDR3 is 14 amino acids long.

The sample holds a few counts of this clone. Mouse names are used for the genes. With the read ending 4 residues before the CDR3 end, the germline J gene is used to fill in that end. The chain combines TRBV13-3 with TRBJ1-2; 11 nucleotides align to TRBD1. The CDR3 length is 15 residues. Per germline, CDR1 NNHDY and CDR2 SYVADS. V was clipped by 1 base and J by 3 bases; unmatched bases: 2. This CDR3 reads CASSDQGQGDSDYTF. The sequenced CDR3 bases are TGTGCCAGCAGTGATCAGGGACAGGGGGACTCC.

This clone has more than one count but fewer than ten. Mouse gene names apply. Sequencing ends 3 residues short of the CDR3 end; the germline J gene provides the rest. The chain carries TRBV31 and TRBJ1-6; D remains unclear. TRBJ1-6 falls under the ORF class, with uncertain function. The V end was cut by 1 base, the J end by 5 bases, with 6 bases between. The length of the CDR3 is 13 residues. Germline CDR1 is GKSSPN and CDR2 is SITVG. The CDR3 here is CAWSHRDNSPLYF. The part of the CDR3 DNA that was read is TGTGCCTGGAGTCACAGAGATAATTCGCCC.

This clone was seen repeatedly, ten times or more. Each gene name is a mouse one. The read falls 4 residues short of the CDR3 end, and the missing part is taken from the germline J gene. This rearrangement joins TRBV17 to TRBJ2-2; TRBD1 agrees at 8 bases. The CDR3 covers 16 residues. V was pared by 2 bases and J by 0 bases, with 2 bases of the junction left unmatched. Germline values: CDR1 MNHDT, CDR2 YYDKIL. Partial CDR3 DNA: TGTGCTAGCAGTAGAAAACAGGGGGCAAACACCGGG. As protein: CASSRKQGANTG. The complete CDR3 reads CASSRKQGANTGQLYF.

This clone occurred a few times. Gene names and germline refer to mouse. The read gets to within 4 residues of the CDR3 end, and the germline J gene fills in the rest. The chain carries TRBV19 and TRBJ2-7; D perhaps matches TRBD1 (5 bases). The CDR3 runs 13 residues. Trimming removed 6 bases from V and 0 bases from J, with 10 bases in between. Germline-derived CDR1 and CDR2 are FNHDT and SITEND (reference sequence). The sequenced part of the CDR3 DNA is TGTGCCAGCACCCCCGACAGCTCCTAT. This translates into CASTPDSSY. In full, the CDR3 reads CASTPDSSYEQYF.

Worth noting for this clone: Genes here carry mouse names. The sequence runs out 4 residues before the end of the CDR3; the remainder is reconstructed from the germline J gene. The chain employs TRBV5 and TRBJ1-1; a weak D match, TRBD1 (6 bases). Germline assignment: CDR1 LGHNA and CDR2 YNLKQL (reference sequence). The length of the CDR3 is 15 residues. V shed 0 bases and J shed 4 bases, with 12 bases lying between them. The CDR3 loop is CASSQEGGWGTEVFF. CDR3 DNA, as far as it was read: TGTGCCAGCAGCCAAGAAGGGGGATGGGGCACA.

As regards this clone: Mouse gene names and germline throughout. Read sequence stops 4 residues before the CDR3 end, and the germline J gene provides the missing end. The chain links TRBV3 to TRBJ2-5; TRBD2 might be the D (7 bases). V was pared by 2 bases and J by 0 bases, with 12 bases between. The germline gives CDR1 SNHLY, CDR2 FYNGKV (reference sequence). The CDR3 contains 16 residues. CDR3 sequence: CASSLTLGANQDTQYF. The sequenced part of the CDR3 DNA is TGTGCCAGCAGCTTAACCCTGGGGGCTAACCAAGAC. Combining the CDR3 with reference TRBV3 and TRBJ2-5 gives the whole variable domain GPKVLQIPSHQIIDMGQMVTLNCDPVSNHLYFYWYKQILGQQMEFLVNFYNGKVMEKSKLFKDQFSVERPDGSYFTLKIQPTALEDSAVYFCASSLTLGANQDTQYFGPGTRLLVL.

Concerning this clone itself: The listed genes are named as in mouse. Read coverage stops 4 residues before the CDR3 terminus; the germline J gene supplies the remainder. Other DNA sequences in this specimen translate into the identical CDR3. J is TRBJ2-2 and V is TRBV19; 9 bases line up with TRBD1. This CDR3 has 15 residues. Per the germline V gene, CDR1 is FNHDT and CDR2 is SITEND (reference sequence). V shed 5 bases and J 3 bases; nucleotides not matched to a gene: 5. The sequenced CDR3 bases are TGTGCCAGCAGCCTGGGACAGGGACACACCGGG. Amino acid sequence: CASSLGQGHTG. The CDR3, in full, reads CASSLGQGHTGQLYF.

This clone was counted only a few times. Gene names refer to mouse genes. The read is 4 residues too short to cover the CDR3 end, so that end is filled in from the germline J gene. The sample carries other DNA sequences with the same CDR3. The gene calls are TRBV19 and TRBJ2-5; 7 bases fit TRBD1. This CDR3 has 13 residues. Germline V lookup: CDR1 FNHDT, CDR2 SITEND (reference sequence). The CDR3: CASSPDRKDTQYF. The covered CDR3 bases are TGTGCCAGCAGTCCGGACAGGAAAGAC.

The table lists this clone with many counts. The gene symbols are mouse symbols. The missing CDR3 end, 4 residues past where the read stops, is filled in from the germline J gene. This chain joins TRBV16 and TRBJ2-2, with 10 bases lining up with TRBD1. Germline CDR1 SGHSA, CDR2 FRNQAP. The CDR3 spans 15 residues. The V and J ends lost 11 bases and 3 bases, in that order; junction bases with no gene match: 9. The CDR3 loop is CAAPRDRGDTGQLYF. The covered CDR3 bases are TGTGCAGCACCCCGGGACAGGGGAGACACCGGG.

This clone occurred many times. The germline and genes are mouse ones. The read finishes 4 residues shy of the CDR3 end, and the germline J gene is used to complete it. This chain uses TRBV3 with TRBJ2-5; weak D call: TRBD1 (6 bases). The CDR3 spans 14 residues. The V end lost 5 bases, the J end lost 0 bases, and 9 bases lay between the germline ends. Germline values: CDR1 SNHLY, CDR2 FYNGKV (reference sequence). The covered CDR3 bases are TGTGCCAGCAGCCCGGACAGTAACCAAGAC. This codes for CASSPDSNQD. The CDR3 reads in full as CASSPDSNQDTQYF.

With regard to this clone: Genes and germline are mouse. The CDR3 extends 3 residues past the end of the read, so its final part is completed from the germline J gene. This chain joins TRBV16 and TRBJ1-6; D is perhaps TRBD1 (6 bases). TRBJ1-6 is labeled an ORF, and its function is uncertain. Looked up from germline, CDR1 is SGHSA and CDR2 is FRNQAP. The CDR3 contains 14 residues. CDR3 region: CASSLGLGGRLLYF. Incomplete CDR3 DNA: TGTGCAAGCAGCTTAGGGCTGGGGGGGCGCCTC.

This clone was seen a few times. The gene names here belong to mouse. The observed sequence ends 4 residues before the CDR3 terminus, with the missing tail filled in from the germline J gene. The sample carries other DNA sequences with the same CDR3. This chain links TRBV13-1 with TRBJ2-5; tentatively, D is TRBD2 (7 bases). CDR3 length: 14 amino acids. V was cut by 3 bases and J by 3 bases, with 11 bases left in between. The V gene's germline CDR1 is NSHNY and CDR2 SYGAGN. The CDR3 sequence: CASSGGGGQDTQYF. CDR3 bases read: TGTGCCAGCAGTGGAGGGGGGGGACAAGAC.

This clone has just a few counts. The genes and germline here are from mouse. From the germline J gene comes the end of the CDR3, since the read stops 4 residues before it. The V and J genes are TRBV13-3 and TRBJ2-4; D is possibly TRBD2 (5 bases). Germline CDR1 and CDR2: NNHDY and SYVADS. This CDR3 has 14 residues. Trimming removed 5 bases from V and 0 bases from J, with 10 bases in between. The chain's CDR3 is CASSVHWSQNTLYF. The part of the CDR3 DNA that was read is TGTGCCAGCAGCGTCCACTGGAGTCAAAAC.

This clone was observed a handful of times. The genes and germline here are from mouse. The CDR3 end lies 4 residues beyond the end of the read and is filled in from the germline J gene. In the same sample, other DNA sequences code for this CDR3. The V and J genes are TRBV13-1 and TRBJ2-5, with a weak D call TRBD2 (7 bases). Germline-derived CDR1 and CDR2 are NSHNY and SYGAGN. The CDR3 has 16 amino acids. The ends were cut back, 0 bases at V and 0 bases at J, with 11 bases in the middle. CDR3: CASSDAGGVNQDTQYF. The sequenced part of the CDR3 DNA is TGTGCCAGCAGTGATGCTGGGGGCGTTAACCAAGAC.

Ten or more counts support this clone. Germline and genes here are mouse. The missing CDR3 end, 4 residues past where the read stops, is filled in from the germline J gene. At the DNA level, this CDR3 is encoded by other sequences in the same sample as well. The V and J genes are TRBV5 and TRBJ2-7; no firm D call. The CDR3 has 12 residues. The germline CDR1 and CDR2 sequences are LGHNA and YNLKQL (reference sequence). CDR3 in amino acids: CASSQDKYEQYF. Incomplete CDR3 DNA: TGTGCCAGCAGCCAAGACAAATAT.

As regards this clone: Genes and germline are mouse. The read comes to an end 4 residues before the CDR3 does, leaving the germline J gene to fill in the end. This sample also contains other DNA sequences that code for the same CDR3. This rearrangement joins TRBV13-1 to TRBJ2-5; tentative D call: TRBD2 (7 bases). This CDR3 has 15 amino acids. Trimming took off 3 bases at V and 3 bases at J, with 14 bases between the two ends. CDR1 and CDR2 (germline): NSHNY, SYGAGN. The sequenced part of the CDR3 DNA is TGTGCCAGCAGTGGGGGTCTGGGGGCGCAAGAC. Translating gives CASSGGLGAQD. The entire CDR3 sequence reads CASSGGLGAQDTQYF.